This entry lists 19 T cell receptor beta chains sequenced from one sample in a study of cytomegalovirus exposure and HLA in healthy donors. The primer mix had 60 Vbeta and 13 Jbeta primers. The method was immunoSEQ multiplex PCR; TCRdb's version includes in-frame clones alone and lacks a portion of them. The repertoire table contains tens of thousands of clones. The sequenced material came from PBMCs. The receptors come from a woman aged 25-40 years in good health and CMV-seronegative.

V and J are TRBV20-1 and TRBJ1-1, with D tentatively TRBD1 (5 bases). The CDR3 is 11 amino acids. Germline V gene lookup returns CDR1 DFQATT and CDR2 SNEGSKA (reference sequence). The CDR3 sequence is CRAKGKGEAFF. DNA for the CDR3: TGCAGGGCAAAGGGGAAGGGAGAAGCTTTCTTT.

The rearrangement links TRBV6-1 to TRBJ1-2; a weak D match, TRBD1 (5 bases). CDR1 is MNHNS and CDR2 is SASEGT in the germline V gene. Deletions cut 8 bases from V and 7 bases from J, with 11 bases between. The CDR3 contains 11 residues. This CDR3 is CASEGVIGYTF. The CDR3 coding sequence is TGTGCCAGCGAAGGGGTGATTGGCTACACCTTC.

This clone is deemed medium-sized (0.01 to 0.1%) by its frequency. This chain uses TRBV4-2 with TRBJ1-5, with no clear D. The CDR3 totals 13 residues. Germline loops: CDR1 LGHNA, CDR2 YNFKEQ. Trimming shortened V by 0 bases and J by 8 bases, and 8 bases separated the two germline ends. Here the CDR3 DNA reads TGTGCCAGCAGCCAAGATCGGACTGAGCCCCAGCATTTT. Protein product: CASSQDRTEPQHF.

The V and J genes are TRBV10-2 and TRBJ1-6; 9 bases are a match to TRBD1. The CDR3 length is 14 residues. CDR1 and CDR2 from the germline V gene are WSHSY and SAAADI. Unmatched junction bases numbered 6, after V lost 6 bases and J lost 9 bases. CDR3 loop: CASSATGGGSPLHF. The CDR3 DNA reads TGCGCCAGCAGCGCCACAGGGGGCGGTTCACCCCTCCACTTT.

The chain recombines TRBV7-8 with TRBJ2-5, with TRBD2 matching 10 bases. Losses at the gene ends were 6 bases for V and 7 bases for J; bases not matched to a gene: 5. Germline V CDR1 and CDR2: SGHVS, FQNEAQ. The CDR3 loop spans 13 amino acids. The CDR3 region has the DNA TGTGCCAGCAGGGGGACTAGCGTAGGGACCCAGTACTTC. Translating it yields CASRGTSVGTQYF. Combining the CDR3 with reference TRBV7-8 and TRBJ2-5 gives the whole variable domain GAGVSQSPRYKVAKRGQDVALRCDPISGHVSLFWYQQALGQGPEFLTYFQNEAQLDKSGLPSDRFFAERPEGSVSTLKIQRTQQEDSAVYLCASRGTSVGTQYFGPGTRLLVL.

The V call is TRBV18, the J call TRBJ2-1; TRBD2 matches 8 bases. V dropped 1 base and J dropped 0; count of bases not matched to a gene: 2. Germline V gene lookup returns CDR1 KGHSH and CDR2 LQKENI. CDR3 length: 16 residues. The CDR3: CASSPQTSASYNEQFF. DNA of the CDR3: TGTGCCAGCTCACCACAGACTAGCGCCTCCTACAATGAGCAGTTCTTC. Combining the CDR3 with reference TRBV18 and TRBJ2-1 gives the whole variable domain NAGVMQNPRHLVRRRGQEARLRCSPMKGHSHVYWYRQLPEEGLKFMVYLQKENIIDESGMPKERFSAEFPKEGPSILRIQQVVRGDSAAYFCASSPQTSASYNEQFFGPGTRLTVL.

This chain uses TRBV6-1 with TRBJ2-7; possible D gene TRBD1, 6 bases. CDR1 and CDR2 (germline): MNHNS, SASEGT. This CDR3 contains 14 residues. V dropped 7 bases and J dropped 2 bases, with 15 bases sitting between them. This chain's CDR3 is CASNQGAGAYEQYF. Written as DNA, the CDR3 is TGTGCCAGCAATCAGGGAGCAGGGGCCTACGAGCAGTACTTC.

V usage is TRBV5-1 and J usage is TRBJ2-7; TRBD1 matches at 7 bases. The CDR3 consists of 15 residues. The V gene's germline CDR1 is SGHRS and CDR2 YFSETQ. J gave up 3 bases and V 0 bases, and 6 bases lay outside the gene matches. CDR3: CASSLVAGGNYEQYF. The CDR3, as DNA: TGCGCCAGCAGCTTGGTGGCAGGGGGTAACTACGAGCAGTACTTC.

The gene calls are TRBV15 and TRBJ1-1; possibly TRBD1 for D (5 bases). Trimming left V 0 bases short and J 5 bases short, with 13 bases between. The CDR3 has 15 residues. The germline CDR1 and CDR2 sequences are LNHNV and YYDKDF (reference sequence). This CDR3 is CATSRDLGGYTEAFF. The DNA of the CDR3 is TGTGCCACCAGCAGAGATCTCGGGGGATATACTGAAGCTTTCTTT.

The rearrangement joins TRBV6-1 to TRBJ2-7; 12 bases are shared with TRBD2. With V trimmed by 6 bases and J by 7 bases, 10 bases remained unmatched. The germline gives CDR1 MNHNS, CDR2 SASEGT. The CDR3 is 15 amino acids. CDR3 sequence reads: CASRPRLAGVEEQYF. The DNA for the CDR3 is TGTGCCAGCAGGCCTCGACTAGCGGGAGTGGAGGAGCAGTACTTC.

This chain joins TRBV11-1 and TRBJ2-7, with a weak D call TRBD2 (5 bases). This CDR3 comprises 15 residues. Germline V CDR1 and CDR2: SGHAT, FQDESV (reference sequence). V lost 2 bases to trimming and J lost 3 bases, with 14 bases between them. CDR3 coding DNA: TGTGCCAGCAGCTTAACGGAGGCCTCAGGCTACGAGCAGTACTTC. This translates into CASSLTEASGYEQYF.

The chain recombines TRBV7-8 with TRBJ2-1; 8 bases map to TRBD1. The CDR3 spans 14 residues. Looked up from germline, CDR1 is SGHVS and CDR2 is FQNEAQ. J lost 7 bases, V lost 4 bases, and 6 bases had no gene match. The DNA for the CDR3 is TGTGCCAGCAGCTACGGACAGGGACTGAATGAGCAGTTCTTC. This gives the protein CASSYGQGLNEQFF. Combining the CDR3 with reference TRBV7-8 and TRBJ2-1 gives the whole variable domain GAGVSQSPRYKVAKRGQDVALRCDPISGHVSLFWYQQALGQGPEFLTYFQNEAQLDKSGLPSDRFFAERPEGSVSTLKIQRTQQEDSAVYLCASSYGQGLNEQFFGPGTRLTVL.

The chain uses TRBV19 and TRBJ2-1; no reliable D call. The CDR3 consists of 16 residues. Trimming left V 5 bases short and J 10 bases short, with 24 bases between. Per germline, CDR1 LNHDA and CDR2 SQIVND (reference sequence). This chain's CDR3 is CASSGTHDSIEEEQFF. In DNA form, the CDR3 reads TGTGCCAGTAGTGGAACCCACGACTCCATAGAGGAGGAGCAGTTCTTC.

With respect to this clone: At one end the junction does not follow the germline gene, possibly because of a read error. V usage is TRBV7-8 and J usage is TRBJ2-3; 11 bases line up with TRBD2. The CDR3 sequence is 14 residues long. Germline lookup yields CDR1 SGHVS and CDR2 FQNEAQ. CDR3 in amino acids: CASSVAGGLDTQYF. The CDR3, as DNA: TGTGCCAGCAGCGTAGCGGGGGGGCTCGATACGCAGTATTTT.

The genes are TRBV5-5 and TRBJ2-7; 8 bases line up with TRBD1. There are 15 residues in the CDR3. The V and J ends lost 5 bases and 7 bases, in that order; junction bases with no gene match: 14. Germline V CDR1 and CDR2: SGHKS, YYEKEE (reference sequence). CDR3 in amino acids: CASRNQQGALGEQYF. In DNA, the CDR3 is TGTGCCAGCAGGAATCAGCAGGGGGCGCTAGGGGAGCAGTACTTC.

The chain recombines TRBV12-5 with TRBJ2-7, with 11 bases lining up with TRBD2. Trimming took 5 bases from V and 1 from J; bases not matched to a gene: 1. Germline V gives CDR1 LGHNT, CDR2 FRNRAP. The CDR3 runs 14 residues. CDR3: CASGLAGGSYEQYF. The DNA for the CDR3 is TGTGCTAGTGGTCTAGCGGGAGGTTCCTACGAGCAGTACTTC.

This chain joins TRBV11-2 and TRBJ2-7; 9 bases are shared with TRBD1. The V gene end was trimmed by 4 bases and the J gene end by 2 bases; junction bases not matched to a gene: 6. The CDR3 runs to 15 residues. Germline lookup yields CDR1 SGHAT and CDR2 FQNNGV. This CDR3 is CASSSTRDRAYEQYF. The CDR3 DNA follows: TGTGCCAGCAGCTCAACCCGGGACAGGGCCTACGAGCAGTACTTC.

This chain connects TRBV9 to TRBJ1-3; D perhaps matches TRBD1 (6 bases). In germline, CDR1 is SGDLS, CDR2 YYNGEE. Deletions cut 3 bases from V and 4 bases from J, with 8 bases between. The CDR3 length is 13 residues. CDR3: CASSAGQGNTIYF. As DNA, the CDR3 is TGTGCCAGCAGCGCAGGACAGGGAAACACCATATATTTT. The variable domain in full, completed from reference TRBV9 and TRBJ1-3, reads DSGVTQTPKHLITATGQRVTLRCSPRSGDLSVYWYQQSLDQGLQFLIQYYNGEERAKGNILERFSAQQFPDLHSELNLSSLELGDSALYFCASSAGQGNTIYFGEGSWLTVV.

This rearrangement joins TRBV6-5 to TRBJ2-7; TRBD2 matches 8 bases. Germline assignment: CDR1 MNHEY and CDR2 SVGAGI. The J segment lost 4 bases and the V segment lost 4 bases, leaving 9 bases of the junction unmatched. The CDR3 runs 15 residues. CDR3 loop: CASSFSGGETYEQYF. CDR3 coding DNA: TGTGCCAGCAGTTTTTCGGGAGGGGAGACGTACGAGCAGTACTTC.